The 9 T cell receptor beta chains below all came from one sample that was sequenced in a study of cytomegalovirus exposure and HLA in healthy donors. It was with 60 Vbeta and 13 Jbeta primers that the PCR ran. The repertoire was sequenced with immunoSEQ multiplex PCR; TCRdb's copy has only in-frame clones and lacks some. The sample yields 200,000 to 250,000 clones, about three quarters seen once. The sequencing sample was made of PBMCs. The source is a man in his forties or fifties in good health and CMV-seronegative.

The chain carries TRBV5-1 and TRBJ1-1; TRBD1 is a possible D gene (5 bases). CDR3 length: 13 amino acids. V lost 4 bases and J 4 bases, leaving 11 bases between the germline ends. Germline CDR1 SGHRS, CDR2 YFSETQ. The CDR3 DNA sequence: TGCGCCAGCAGCCCAGACAGATCCACTGAAGCTTTCTTT. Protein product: CASSPDRSTEAFF.

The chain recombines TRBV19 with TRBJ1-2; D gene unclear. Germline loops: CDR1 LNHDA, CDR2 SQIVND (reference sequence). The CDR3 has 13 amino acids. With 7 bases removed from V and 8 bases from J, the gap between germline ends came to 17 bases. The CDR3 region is CASTAGPKVGYTF. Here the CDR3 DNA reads TGTGCCAGTACGGCGGGCCCCAAGGTGGGCTACACCTTC.

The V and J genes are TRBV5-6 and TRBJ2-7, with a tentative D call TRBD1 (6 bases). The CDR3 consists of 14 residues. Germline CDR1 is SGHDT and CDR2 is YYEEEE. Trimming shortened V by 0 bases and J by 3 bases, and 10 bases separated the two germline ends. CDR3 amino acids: CASSLVLDSYEQYF. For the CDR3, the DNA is TGTGCCAGCAGCTTGGTTCTGGACAGCTACGAGCAGTACTTC.

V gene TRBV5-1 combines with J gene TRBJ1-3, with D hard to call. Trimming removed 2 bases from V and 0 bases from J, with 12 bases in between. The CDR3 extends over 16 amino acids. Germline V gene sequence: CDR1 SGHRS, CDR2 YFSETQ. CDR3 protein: CASSFTSGNSGNTIYF. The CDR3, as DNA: TGCGCCAGCAGCTTCACGTCAGGAAACTCTGGAAACACCATATATTTT.

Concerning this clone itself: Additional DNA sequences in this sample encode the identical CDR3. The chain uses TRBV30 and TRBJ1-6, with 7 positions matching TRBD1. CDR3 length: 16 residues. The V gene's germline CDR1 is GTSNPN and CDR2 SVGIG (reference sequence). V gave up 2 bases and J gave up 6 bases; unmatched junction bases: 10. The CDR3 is CAWSPLGGWGNSPLHF. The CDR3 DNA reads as TGTGCCTGGAGTCCACTAGGGGGCTGGGGTAATTCACCCCTCCACTTT.

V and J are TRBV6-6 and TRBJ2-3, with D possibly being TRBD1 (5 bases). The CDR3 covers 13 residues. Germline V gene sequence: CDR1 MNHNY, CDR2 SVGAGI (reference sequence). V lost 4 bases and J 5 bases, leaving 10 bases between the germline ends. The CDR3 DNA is TGTGCCAGCAGTTCGACAGAGATAGATACGCAGTATTTT. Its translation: CASSSTEIDTQYF.

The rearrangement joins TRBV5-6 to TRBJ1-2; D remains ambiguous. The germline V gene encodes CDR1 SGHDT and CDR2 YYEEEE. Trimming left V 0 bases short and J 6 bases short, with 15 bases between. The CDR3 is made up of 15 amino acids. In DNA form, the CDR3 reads TGTGCCAGCAGCTTGGCCGGGTTCCTCCTAAATGGCTACACCTTC. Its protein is CASSLAGFLLNGYTF.

CDR3 in DNA: TGTGCCAGCCGCGGGACTAGCGACTTCTACGAGCAGTACTTC. Its translation is CASRGTSDFYEQYF. The rearrangement links TRBV19 to TRBJ2-7, with TRBD2 matching over 10 bases. The CDR3 totals 14 residues. Per germline, CDR1 LNHDA and CDR2 SQIVND (reference sequence). With 9 bases clipped from V and 3 bases from J, the junction kept 8 bases outside the gene matches.

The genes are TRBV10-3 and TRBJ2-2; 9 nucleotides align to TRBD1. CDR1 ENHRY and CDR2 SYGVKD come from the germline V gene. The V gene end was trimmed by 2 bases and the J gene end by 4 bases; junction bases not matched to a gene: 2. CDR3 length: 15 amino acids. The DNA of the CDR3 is TGTGCCATCAGTGAGGGGACAGGGTCCACCGGGGAGCTGTTTTTT. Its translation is CAISEGTGSTGELFF.